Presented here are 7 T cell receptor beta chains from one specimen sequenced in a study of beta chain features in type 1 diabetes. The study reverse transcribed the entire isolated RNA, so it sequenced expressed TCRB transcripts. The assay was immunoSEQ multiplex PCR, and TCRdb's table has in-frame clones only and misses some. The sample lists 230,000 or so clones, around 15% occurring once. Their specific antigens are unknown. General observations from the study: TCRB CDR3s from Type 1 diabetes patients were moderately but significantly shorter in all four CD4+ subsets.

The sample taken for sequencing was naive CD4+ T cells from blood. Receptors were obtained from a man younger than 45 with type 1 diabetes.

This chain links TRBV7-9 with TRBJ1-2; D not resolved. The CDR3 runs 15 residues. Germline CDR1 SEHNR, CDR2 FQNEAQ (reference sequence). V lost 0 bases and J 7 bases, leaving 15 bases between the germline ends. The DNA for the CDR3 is TGTGCCAGCAGCTTAGCGCCGGCTTTCCGGGGTGGCTACACCTTC. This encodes CASSLAPAFRGGYTF.

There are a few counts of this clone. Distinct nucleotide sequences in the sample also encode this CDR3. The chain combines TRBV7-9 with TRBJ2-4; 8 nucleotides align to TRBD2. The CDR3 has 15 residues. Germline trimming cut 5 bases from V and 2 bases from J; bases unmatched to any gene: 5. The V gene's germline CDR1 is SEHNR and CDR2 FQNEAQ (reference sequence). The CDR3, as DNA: TGTGCCAGCAGCCTTACTAGCGGATCCAAAAACATTCAGTACTTC. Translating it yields CASSLTSGSKNIQYF.

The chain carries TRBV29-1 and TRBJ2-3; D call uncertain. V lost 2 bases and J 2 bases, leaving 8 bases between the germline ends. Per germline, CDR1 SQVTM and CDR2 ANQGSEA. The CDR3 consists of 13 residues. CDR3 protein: CSVELRLTDTQYF. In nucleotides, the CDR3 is TGCAGCGTTGAATTACGGCTCACAGATACGCAGTATTTT.

The CDR3 spells CASSVSGRGGAGELFF. DNA of the CDR3: TGTGCCAGCAGCGTTAGCGGGAGGGGAGGAGCCGGGGAGCTGTTTTTT. The rearrangement joins TRBV9 to TRBJ2-2; TRBD2 matches 11 bases. This CDR3 spans 16 amino acids. Trimming cost V 2 bases and J 6 bases; bases outside gene matches: 6. CDR1 is SGDLS and CDR2 is YYNGEE in the germline V gene.

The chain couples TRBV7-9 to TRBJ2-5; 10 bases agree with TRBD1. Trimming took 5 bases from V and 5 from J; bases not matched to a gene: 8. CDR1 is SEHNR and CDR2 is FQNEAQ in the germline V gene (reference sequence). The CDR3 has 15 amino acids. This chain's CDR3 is CASSTGTGARETQYF. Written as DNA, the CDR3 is TGTGCCAGCAGCACTGGGACAGGGGCTAGGGAGACCCAGTACTTC.

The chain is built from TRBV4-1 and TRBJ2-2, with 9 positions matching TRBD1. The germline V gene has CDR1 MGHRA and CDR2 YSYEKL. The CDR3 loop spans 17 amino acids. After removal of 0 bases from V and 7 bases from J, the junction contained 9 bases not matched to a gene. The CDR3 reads CASSQDITGGLSGELFF. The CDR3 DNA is TGCGCCAGCAGCCAAGATATCACAGGGGGCTTAAGCGGGGAGCTGTTTTTT.

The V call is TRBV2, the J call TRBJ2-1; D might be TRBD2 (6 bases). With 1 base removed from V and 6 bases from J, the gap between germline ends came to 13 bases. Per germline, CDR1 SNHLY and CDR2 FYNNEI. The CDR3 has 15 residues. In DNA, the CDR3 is TGTGCCAGCAGTGAAGAAGGGGCGGGAATCAATGAGCAGTTCTTC. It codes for CASSEEGAGINEQFF.